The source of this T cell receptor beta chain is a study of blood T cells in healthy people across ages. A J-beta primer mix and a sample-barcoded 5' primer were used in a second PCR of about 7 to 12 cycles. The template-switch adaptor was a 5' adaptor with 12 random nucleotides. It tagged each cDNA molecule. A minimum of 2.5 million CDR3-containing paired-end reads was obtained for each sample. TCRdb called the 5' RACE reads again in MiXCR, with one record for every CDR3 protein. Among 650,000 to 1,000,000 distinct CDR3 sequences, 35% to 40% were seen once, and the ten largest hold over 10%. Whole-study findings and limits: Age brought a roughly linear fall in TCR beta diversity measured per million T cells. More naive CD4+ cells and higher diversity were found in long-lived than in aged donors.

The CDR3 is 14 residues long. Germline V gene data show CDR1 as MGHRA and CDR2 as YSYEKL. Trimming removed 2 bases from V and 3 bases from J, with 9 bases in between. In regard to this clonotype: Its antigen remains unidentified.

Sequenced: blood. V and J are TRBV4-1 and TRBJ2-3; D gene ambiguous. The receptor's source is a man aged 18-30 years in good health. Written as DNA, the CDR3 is TGCGCCAGCAGCCAAACGTCCCAAACAGATACGCAGTATTTT. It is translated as CASSQTSQTDTQYF.